The 9 T cell receptor beta chains given below trace back to one sample, sequenced in a study of blood T cell repertoires in COVID-19. Libraries were prepared by immunoSEQ multiplex PCR; TCRdb keeps only in-frame clonotypes and omits some of them. Seen here are about 180,000 clones, 70% to 90% observed once, and the top ten hold roughly 3.5%. The sequenced sample was peripheral blood. The receptors come from a man in his fifties or sixties with acute or convalescent COVID-19.

The V call is TRBV11-2, the J call TRBJ1-3, with 9 nucleotides matching TRBD1. This CDR3 has 14 amino acids. V dropped 3 bases and J dropped 5; count of bases not matched to a gene: 2. CDR1 and CDR2 from the germline V gene are SGHAT and FQNNGV. The CDR3 DNA follows: TGTGCCAGCAGCTTGACAGGGGGAAGAAACACCATATATTTT. Protein product: CASSLTGGRNTIYF.

Points on this clone: Compared with germline, one end of the junction differs, possibly owing to a read error. This chain connects TRBV7-7 to TRBJ2-7, with 7 nucleotides matching TRBD2. From germline, CDR1 is SSHAT and CDR2 FNYEAQ (reference sequence). CDR3 length: 14 residues. CDR3: CASSQGGGANEQYF. Written as DNA, the CDR3 is TGTGCTAGCAGCCAGGGCGGGGGAGCCAACGAGCAGTACTTC.

The genes are TRBV3-1 (or the pseudogene TRBV3-2) and TRBJ2-1, with TRBD2 matching 8 bases. The J segment lost 8 bases and the V segment lost 6 bases, leaving 9 bases of the junction unmatched. The germline V gene has CDR1 LGHDT and CDR2 YNNKEL (reference sequence). The CDR3 loop spans 14 amino acids. DNA of the CDR3: TGTGCCAGCAGGGGTAGCGGGATTGGAGATGAGCAGTTCTTC. Translated, it gives CASRGSGIGDEQFF.

The chain couples TRBV24-1 to TRBJ2-1; 11 positions agree with TRBD2. Per germline, CDR1 KGHDR and CDR2 SFDVKD. Unmatched junction bases numbered 17, after V lost 4 bases and J lost 13 bases. The CDR3 is 17 amino acids. CDR3 DNA: TGTGCCACCAGTGACACGAATAGCGGGAGGGCTCCCACGTACCAGTTCTTC. Its protein product is CATSDTNSGRAPTYQFF.

The J gene is TRBJ2-7, the V gene TRBV20-1; 10 nucleotides align to TRBD2. CDR3 length: 15 amino acids. Germline V CDR1 and CDR2: DFQATT, SNEGSKA (reference sequence). Trimming at V came to 3 bases and at J to 6 bases, leaving 11 bases not matched to a gene. The CDR3 reads CSASESASGSLEQYF. DNA for the CDR3: TGCAGTGCTAGTGAATCAGCTAGCGGGAGCCTCGAGCAGTACTTC.

The chain joins TRBV30 to TRBJ1-2; TRBD1 matches at 8 bases. V shed 7 bases, J shed 6 bases, and the junction held 7 bases outside the gene matches. CDR1 GTSNPN and CDR2 SVGIG come from the germline V gene (reference sequence). The CDR3 runs to 12 residues. The chain's CDR3 is CALGQGRHGYTF. The CDR3 nucleotides read TGTGCCTTAGGACAGGGCCGCCATGGCTACACCTTC.

The genes are TRBV19 and TRBJ2-1, with 10 bases lining up with TRBD2. Trimming removed 3 bases from V and 8 bases from J; junction bases left unmatched: 7. This CDR3 region has 15 residues. Germline CDR1 and CDR2: LNHDA and SQIVND (reference sequence). The CDR3: CASSMGGLARDEQFF. DNA of the CDR3: TGTGCCAGTAGTATGGGGGGACTAGCGAGAGATGAGCAGTTCTTC.

J is TRBJ2-1 and V is TRBV7-3; 12 bases line up with TRBD2. This CDR3 comprises 14 residues. The trim removed 5 bases at V and 7 bases at J, leaving 3 bases unmatched. CDR1 is SGHTA, CDR2 FQGTGA, per germline. CDR3 protein: CASSPGTSGNEQFF. CDR3 bases: TGTGCCAGCAGCCCAGGGACTAGCGGGAATGAGCAGTTCTTC.

The chain uses TRBV27 and TRBJ2-2, with 9 positions matching TRBD1. The ends lost 6 bases at V and 5 bases at J; junction bases unmatched: 7. The CDR3 is 15 amino acids. Germline V CDR1 and CDR2: MNHEY, SMNVEV (reference sequence). CDR3 loop: CASSRGQGGTGELFF. CDR3 DNA sequence: TGTGCCAGCAGCCGGGGACAGGGTGGGACCGGGGAGCTGTTTTTT.